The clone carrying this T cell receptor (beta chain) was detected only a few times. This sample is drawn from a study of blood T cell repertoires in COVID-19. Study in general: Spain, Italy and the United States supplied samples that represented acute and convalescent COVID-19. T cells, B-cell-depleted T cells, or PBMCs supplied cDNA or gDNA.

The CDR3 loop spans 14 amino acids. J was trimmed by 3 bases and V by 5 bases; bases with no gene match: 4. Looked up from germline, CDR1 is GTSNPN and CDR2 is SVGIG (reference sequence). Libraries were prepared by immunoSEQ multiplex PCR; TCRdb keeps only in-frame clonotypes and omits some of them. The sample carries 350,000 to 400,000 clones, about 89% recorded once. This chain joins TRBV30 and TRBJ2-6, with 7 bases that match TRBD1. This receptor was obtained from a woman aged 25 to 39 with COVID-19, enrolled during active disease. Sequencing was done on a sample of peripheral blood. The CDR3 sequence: CAWERGLGANVLTF. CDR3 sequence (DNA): TGTGCCTGGGAAAGGGGGCTTGGGGCCAACGTCCTGACTTTC.